The clone carrying this T cell receptor (beta chain) has just a few counts. The CDR3 has 16 amino acids. Germline V gene sequence: CDR1 SGHVS, CDR2 FNYEAQ. After removal of 5 bases from V and 0 bases from J, the junction contained 4 bases not matched to a gene. The second PCR ran about 6 to 12 cycles with a sample-barcoded 5' primer and J-beta primers. One entry per CDR3 protein, called by TCRdb with MiXCR from the 5' RACE reads. The repertoire has approximately 800,000 distinct CDR3 sequences, approximately 24% of them found once; the top ten carry 3%. The record originates from a study of blood T cells in healthy people across ages. This same sample was also part of a study on T cells of mothers and their children.

The gene calls are TRBV7-6 and TRBJ2-6, with 7 bases aligning to TRBD1. The source is a boy aged 5-17 years in good health. The sequenced sample consisted of blood. The DNA of the CDR3 is TGTGCCAGCAGCCGGGACAGTCGCTCTGGGGCCAACGTCCTGACTTTC. This encodes CASSRDSRSGANVLTF. The complete variable domain, with remaining parts taken from reference TRBV7-6 and TRBJ2-6, reads GAGVSQSPRYKVTKRGQDVALRCDPISGHVSLYWYRQALGQGPEFLTYFNYEAQQDKSGLPNDRFSAERPEGSISTLTIQRTEQRDSAMYRCASSRDSRSGANVLTFGAGSRLTVL.